The 8 T cell receptor beta chains below all came from one sample that was sequenced in a study of TIL therapy for anti-PD-1-resistant metastatic lung cancer. Noted time point: pre-treatment sample, taken before nivolumab and TIL therapy. Tumor tissue came from excised metastases, mostly pleural nodules or supraclavicular lymph nodes. The libraries were made with immunoSEQ v3. The repertoire was sequenced with immunoSEQ multiplex PCR; TCRdb's copy has only in-frame clones and lacks some. The data hold 25,000 to 30,000 clones, with about 60% observed a single time. The sample in question was tumor tissue, obtained at baseline. These receptor sequences come from a woman between 30 and 85 years old with non-small cell lung cancer.

The count of this clone is one. The genes are TRBV5-4 and TRBJ2-1; TRBD1 matches 9 bases. The CDR3 is made up of 15 amino acids. The germline CDR1 and CDR2 sequences are SGHNT and YYREEE (reference sequence). Unmatched junction bases numbered 5, after V lost 0 bases and J lost 7 bases. CDR3 sequence (DNA): TGTGCCAGCAGCTTGGAAGTGGGACAGGGTAATGAGCAGTTCTTC. It codes for CASSLEVGQGNEQFF.

This chain connects TRBV7-2 to TRBJ2-2; 11 bases match TRBD2. Germline CDR1 and CDR2: SGHTA and FQGNSA. The V gene end was trimmed by 3 bases and the J gene end by 5 bases; junction bases not matched to a gene: 8. The CDR3 extends over 17 amino acids. The CDR3 spells CASSFSRLAGNTGELFF. The CDR3 bases are TGTGCCAGCAGCTTTTCCCGACTAGCGGGAAATACCGGGGAGCTGTTTTTT. Drawing the rest from reference TRBV7-2 and TRBJ2-2, the complete variable domain is GAGVSQSPSNKVTEKGKDVELRCDPISGHTALYWYRQSLGQGLEFLIYFQGNSAPDKSGLPSDRFSAERTGGSVSTLTIQRTQQEDSAVYLCASSFSRLAGNTGELFFGEGSRLTVL.

The chain couples TRBV4-1 to TRBJ2-5; D remains unclear. The germline V and J ends were trimmed by 4 bases and 4 bases, with 10 bases remaining between them. Germline CDR1 is MGHRA and CDR2 is YSYEKL. The CDR3 is 13 residues long. The CDR3 DNA follows: TGCGCCAGCAGCCCTCAGTCGGCAGAGACCCAGTACTTC. It specifies CASSPQSAETQYF.

This clone was observed a handful of times. The chain combines TRBV5-6 with TRBJ2-1; 7 bases map to TRBD2. Germline assignment: CDR1 SGHDT and CDR2 YYEEEE. The CDR3 consists of 12 residues. The trim removed 0 bases at V and 12 bases at J, leaving 3 bases unmatched. Here the CDR3 DNA reads TGTGCCAGCAGCTTGGCTTTAGCGGGGCAGTTCTTC. Its translation is CASSLALAGQFF.

The chain is built from TRBV2 and TRBJ2-1; D is perhaps TRBD2 (6 bases). The germline gives CDR1 SNHLY, CDR2 FYNNEI. V lost 4 bases, J lost 0 bases, and 7 bases lay in between. This CDR3 is built from 14 residues. CDR3 in DNA: TGTGCCAGCAGTGGGGAGGCCTCCTACAATGAGCAGTTCTTC. Translated, it gives CASSGEASYNEQFF.

The chain has TRBV7-9 and TRBJ2-3; 7 bases agree with TRBD2. The V and J ends lost 3 bases and 3 bases, in that order; junction bases with no gene match: 6. Germline V lookup: CDR1 SEHNR, CDR2 FQNEAQ (reference sequence). The CDR3 runs to 15 residues. The CDR3 here is CASSLGKGGTDTQYF. CDR3 in DNA: TGTGCCAGCAGCTTGGGGAAGGGAGGGACAGATACGCAGTATTTT.

This clone was recorded a few times. The gene calls are TRBV6-1 and TRBJ2-7, with TRBD2 as a possible D gene (5 bases). The ends were cut back, 0 bases at V and 2 bases at J, with 5 bases in the middle. Germline V gives CDR1 MNHNS, CDR2 SASEGT. This CDR3 has 13 residues. This CDR3 reads CASSEARAYEQYF. CDR3 coding DNA: TGTGCCAGCAGTGAAGCGCGGGCCTACGAGCAGTACTTC.

V usage is TRBV6-6 and J usage is TRBJ2-2; D gene uncertain. Trimming pared 6 bases from V and 10 bases from J, leaving 9 bases between. The CDR3 is 11 amino acids. Germline V gene lookup returns CDR1 MNHNY and CDR2 SVGAGI (reference sequence). CDR3 in amino acids: CASRGSEELFF. The CDR3 DNA follows: TGTGCCAGCAGGGGGTCCGAGGAGCTGTTTTTT.